This T cell receptor beta chain was captured in a study of blood T cell repertoires in COVID-19. In the study overall: For recovered donors of Cohort 3, there were two negative PCRs, clearance, or symptom resolution.

This CDR3 is 14 amino acids long. Trimming pared 8 bases from V and 2 bases from J, leaving 16 bases between. CDR1 and CDR2 (germline): LNHDA, SQIVND (reference sequence). This table comes from immunoSEQ multiplex PCR, and its TCRdb copy is limited to in-frame clones, with some not included. The sample shows 330,000 or so clones, about 90% of them seen only once. The rearrangement joins TRBV19 to TRBJ2-7; possible D gene TRBD2, 6 bases. Sample: PBMCs or T cells enriched from blood (not recorded which). The TCR sequence derives from a man aged 35 to 55 in a cohort exposed to, infected with or recovered from COVID-19 (not recorded which). As DNA, the CDR3 is TGTGCCAGTGCTCTGGCGGGAACTACCTACGAGCAGTACTTC. Residues: CASALAGTTYEQYF.